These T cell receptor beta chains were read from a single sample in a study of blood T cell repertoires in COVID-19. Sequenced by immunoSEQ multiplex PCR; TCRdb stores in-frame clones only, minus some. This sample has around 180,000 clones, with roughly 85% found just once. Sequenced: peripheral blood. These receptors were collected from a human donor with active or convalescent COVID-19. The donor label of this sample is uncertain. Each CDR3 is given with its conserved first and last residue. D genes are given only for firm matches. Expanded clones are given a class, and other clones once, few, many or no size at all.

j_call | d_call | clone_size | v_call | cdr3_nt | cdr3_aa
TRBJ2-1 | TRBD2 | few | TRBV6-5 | TGTGCCAGCAGATCTGGCGGGGGTGAGCAGTTCTTC | CASRSGGGEQFF
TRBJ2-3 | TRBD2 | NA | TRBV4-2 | TGTGCCAGCAGCCAAATAGCGGGGGGGTGGGGCACAGATACGCAGTATTTT | CASSQIAGGWGTDTQYF
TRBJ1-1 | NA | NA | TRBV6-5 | TGTGCCAGCAGTTACTCACTCCCGAACACTGAAGCTTTCTTT | CASSYSLPNTEAFF
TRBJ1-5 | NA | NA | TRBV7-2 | TGTGCCAGCAGCTTAGGATATAGGCCCCAGCATTTT | CASSLGYRPQHF
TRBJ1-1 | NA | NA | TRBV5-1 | TGCGCCAGCAGCTTGACAGGTCGGAACACTGAAGCTTTCTTT | CASSLTGRNTEAFF
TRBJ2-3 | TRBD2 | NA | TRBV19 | TGTGCCACCCGCGGGCCCTCTACTAGCGGGAGGGCCGGGTACACAGATACGCAGTATTTT | CATRGPSTSGRAGYTDTQYF
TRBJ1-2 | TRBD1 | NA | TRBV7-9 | TGTGCCAGCAGCTTACCTGGGACAGGGGGGAGGAATGGCTACACCTTC | CASSLPGTGGRNGYTF
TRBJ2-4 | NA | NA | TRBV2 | TGTGCCAGCAGTGAAAGTCCCAGTCATGATCAGTACTTC | CASSESPSHDQYF
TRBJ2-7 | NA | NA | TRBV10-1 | TGCGCCAGCAGTGAAAATAGAGGTGAGCAGTACTTC | CASSENRGEQYF
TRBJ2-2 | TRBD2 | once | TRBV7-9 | TGTGCCAGCAGCCCTCTAGCGGGGCGGGGGAGCACCGGGGAGCTGTTTTTT | CASSPLAGRGSTGELFF
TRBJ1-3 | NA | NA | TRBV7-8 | TGTGCCAGCAGCTCCCAGGCGGGAAACACCATATATTTT | CASSSQAGNTIYF
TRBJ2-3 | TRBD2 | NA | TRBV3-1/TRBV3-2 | TGTGCCAGCAGCCAAATGGCGGGAGGGGCCACAGATACGCAGTATTTT | CASSQMAGGATDTQYF
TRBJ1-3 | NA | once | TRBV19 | TGTGCCAGTAGTATCCGAGTGAGGAGCTCTGGAAACACCATATATTTT | CASSIRVRSSGNTIYF
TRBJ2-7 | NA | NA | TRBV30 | TGTGCCTGGAGTGTACCCGGAGGCTACGAGCAGTACTTC | CAWSVPGGYEQYF
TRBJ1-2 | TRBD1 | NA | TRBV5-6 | TGTGCCAGCAGCTTAAGGACAGGGAGGTTCGGCTACACCTTC | CASSLRTGRFGYTF
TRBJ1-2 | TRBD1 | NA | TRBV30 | TGTGCCTGGGGCCGGCAGGGGGATAACTATGGCTACACCTTC | CAWGRQGDNYGYTF
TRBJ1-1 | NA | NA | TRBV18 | TGTGCCAGCTCACCGGATGCGGGGGGGTTGAACACTGAAGCTTTCTTT | CASSPDAGGLNTEAFF
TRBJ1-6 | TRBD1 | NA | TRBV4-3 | TGCGCCAGCAGCCAAGTCGGGACAGAGAATTCACCCCTCCACTTT | CASSQVGTENSPLHF
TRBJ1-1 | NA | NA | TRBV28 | TGTGCCAGCAGCCGCGATCGGAACACTGAAGCTTTCTTT | CASSRDRNTEAFF
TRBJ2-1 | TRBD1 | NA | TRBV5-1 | TGCGCCAGCAACTCTGGGGGACAGGCCTACAATGAGCAGTTCTTC | CASNSGGQAYNEQFF
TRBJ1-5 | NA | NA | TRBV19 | TGTGCCAGTAGCCTATACGGGAGCAATCAGCCCCAGCATTTT | CASSLYGSNQPQHF
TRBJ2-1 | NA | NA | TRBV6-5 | TGTGCCAGCACTCGGAGGGGCCTGTACAATGAGCAGTTCTTC | CASTRRGLYNEQFF
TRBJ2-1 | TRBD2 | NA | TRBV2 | TGTGCCAGCTCCACCGGACTAGCGGGGGTCAATGAGCAGTTCTTC | CASSTGLAGVNEQFF
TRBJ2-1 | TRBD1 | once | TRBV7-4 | TGTGCCAGCAGCTTAGGGTGGGACAGGACTTACAATGAGCAGTTCTTC | CASSLGWDRTYNEQFF
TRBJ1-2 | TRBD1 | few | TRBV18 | TGTGCCAGCCACAGGGGGGAAGGCTACACCTTC | CASHRGEGYTF
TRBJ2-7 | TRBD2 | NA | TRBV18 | TGTGCCAGCTCTCTTGGGACTAGCGCGATACCTTCCTACGAGCAGTACTTC | CASSLGTSAIPSYEQYF
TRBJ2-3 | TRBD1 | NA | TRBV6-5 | TGTGCCAGCAGTTACGGGGGCAGGGGGCGGAGAGATACGCAGTATTTT | CASSYGGRGRRDTQYF
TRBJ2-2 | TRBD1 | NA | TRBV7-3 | TGTGCCAGCAAACAACAGGGGTCCACCGGGGAGCTGTTTTTT | CASKQQGSTGELFF
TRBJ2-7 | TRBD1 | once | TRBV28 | TGTGCCAGCGGAGCGGACAGGGCTTACTCCTACGAGCAGTACTTC | CASGADRAYSYEQYF
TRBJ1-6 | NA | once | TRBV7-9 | TGTGCCAGCAACCATAGGGGGGGTGGTTCACCCCTCCACTTT | CASNHRGGGSPLHF
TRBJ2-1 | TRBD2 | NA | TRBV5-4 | TGTGCCAGCAGCGCCGGGACTAGCGTGGGCAATGAGCAGTTCTTC | CASSAGTSVGNEQFF
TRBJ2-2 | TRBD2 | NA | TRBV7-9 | TGTGCCTCTTCCCCCGGGGGGGGCACCGGGGAGCTGTTTTTT | CASSPGGGTGELFF
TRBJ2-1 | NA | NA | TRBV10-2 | TGCGCCAGCAGTGAGTGGGGCCAGCAGTTCTTC | CASSEWGQQFF
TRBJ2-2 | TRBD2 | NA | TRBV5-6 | TGTGCCAGCAGTCCAGACCAGCGGGGGAACACCGGGGAGCTGTTTTTT | CASSPDQRGNTGELFF
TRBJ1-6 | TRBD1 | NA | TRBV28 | TGTGCCAGCAGCCAACCCACAGGGGGCGGTTCACCCCTCCACTTT | CASSQPTGGGSPLHF
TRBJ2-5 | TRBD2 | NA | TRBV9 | TGTGCCAGCAGCCTGGAAGCGGGAGCGGGAGAGACCCAGTACTTC | CASSLEAGAGETQYF
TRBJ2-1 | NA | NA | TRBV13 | TGTGCCAGCAGCTTAGGTCAGTCCAATGAGCAGTTCTTC | CASSLGQSNEQFF
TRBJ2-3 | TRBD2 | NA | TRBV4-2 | TGTGCCAGCAGCCAAGATTTAAGGGTCGGGGAGGGCCGGGGAGATACGCAGTATTTT | CASSQDLRVGEGRGDTQYF
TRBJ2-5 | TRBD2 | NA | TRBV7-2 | TGTGCCAGCAGCGCGGGGGGGGATAGGGAGACCCAGTACTTC | CASSAGGDRETQYF
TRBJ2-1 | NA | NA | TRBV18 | TGTGCCAGCTCACCAAAGAGCTCCTACAATGAGCAGTTCTTC | CASSPKSSYNEQFF
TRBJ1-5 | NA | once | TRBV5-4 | TGTGCCAGCAGCTTTCAGGGTGATCAGCCCCAGCATTTT | CASSFQGDQPQHF
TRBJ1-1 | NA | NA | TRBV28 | TGTGCCAGCAGATACCCCGGACAGCCCTACACTGAAGCTTTCTTT | CASRYPGQPYTEAFF
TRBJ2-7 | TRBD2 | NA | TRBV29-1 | TGCAGCGTTGGTCTTCGCGGGGGAGCGTACGAGCAGTACTTC | CSVGLRGGAYEQYF
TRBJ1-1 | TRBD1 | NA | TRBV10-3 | TGTGCCATCAACCAGGGGGGCACTGAAGCTTTCTTT | CAINQGGTEAFF
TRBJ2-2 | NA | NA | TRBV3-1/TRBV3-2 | TGTGCCAGCAGCCTTTTGAGACAGTTGAACACCGGGGAGCTGTTTTTT | CASSLLRQLNTGELFF
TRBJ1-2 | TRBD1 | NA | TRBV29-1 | TGCAGCGTCTCCGGGACAGCTAACTATGGCTACACCTTC | CSVSGTANYGYTF
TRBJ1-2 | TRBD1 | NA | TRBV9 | TGTGCCAGCAGCCCAGGGGGGCAGGTAGACCGTGGCTACACCTTC | CASSPGGQVDRGYTF
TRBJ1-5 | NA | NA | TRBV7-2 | TGTGCCAGCAGCTTTTCCGACACTAGCAATCAGCCCCAGCATTTT | CASSFSDTSNQPQHF
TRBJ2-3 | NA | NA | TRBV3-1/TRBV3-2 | TGTGCCAGCAGCCAAACGAGACTTCCCAAGGCAGATACGCAGTATTTT | CASSQTRLPKADTQYF
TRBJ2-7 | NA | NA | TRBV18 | TGTGCCAGCTCACCATCGGGGGCCTACGAGCAGTACTTC | CASSPSGAYEQYF
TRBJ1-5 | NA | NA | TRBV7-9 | TGTGCCAGCAGCTTATCCTCAGGGAGGGATCAGCCCCAGCATTTT | CASSLSSGRDQPQHF